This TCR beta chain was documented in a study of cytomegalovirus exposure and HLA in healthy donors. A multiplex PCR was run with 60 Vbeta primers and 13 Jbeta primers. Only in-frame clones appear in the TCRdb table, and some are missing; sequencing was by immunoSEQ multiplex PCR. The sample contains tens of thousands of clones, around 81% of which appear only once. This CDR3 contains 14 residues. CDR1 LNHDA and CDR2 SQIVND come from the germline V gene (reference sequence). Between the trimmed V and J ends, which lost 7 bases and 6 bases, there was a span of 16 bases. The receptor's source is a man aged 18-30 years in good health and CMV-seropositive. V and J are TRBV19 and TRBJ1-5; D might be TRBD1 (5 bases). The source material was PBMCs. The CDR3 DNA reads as TGTGCCAGTACCCTGGGCAGGGCCGGTCAGCCCCAGCATTTT. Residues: CASTLGRAGQPQHF.